The 2 T cell receptor beta chains below all came from one sample that was sequenced in a study of T cells in Graves' hyperthyroidism and ophthalmopathy. Amplification targeted TCR beta CDR3 regions from RNA transcripts. With the HTBI primer set, the TCR CDR3 went through a first round of RT-PCR. One entry per CDR3 protein, called by TCRdb with MiXCR from the multiplex PCR reads. Altogether approximately 690,000 distinct CDR3 sequences are present, 20% being singletons, with the ten largest covering approximately 30%. Sequencing was carried out using blood. These receptors were taken from a man in his thirties or forties with Graves' ophthalmopathy.

This clonotype has at least ten counts. The V gene is TRBV4-2, the J gene TRBJ2-3, with 9 bases that match TRBD1. The CDR3 consists of 16 residues. Germline V gives CDR1 LGHNA, CDR2 YNFKEQ. J lost 4 bases, V lost 2 bases, and 7 bases had no gene match. CDR3 sequence: CASSQSRDRVADTQYF. The DNA for the CDR3 is TGTGCCAGCAGCCAAAGCCGGGACAGGGTCGCAGATACGCAGTATTTT.

This clonotype was counted a few times. The chain couples TRBV28 to TRBJ1-5, with D perhaps TRBD1 (6 bases). Germline V gives CDR1 MDHEN, CDR2 SYDVKM. The V end lost 5 bases, the J end lost 4 bases, and 15 bases lay between the germline ends. CDR3 length: 15 residues. The CDR3 reads CASSPITGFNQPQHF. The DNA for the CDR3 is TGTGCCAGCAGTCCAATTACAGGGTTTAATCAGCCCCAGCATTTT.